This T cell receptor beta chain was retrieved from a study of blood T cell repertoires in COVID-19. Study-wide context: Acute-phase and convalescent COVID-19 samples originated in the United States, Italy and Spain. Nucleic acid was either cDNA or gDNA, and it came from T cells, B-cell-depleted T cells, or PBMCs.

Under the authors' procedure: Estimation of nucleated cell counts relied on the amplification of reference gene primers. Some clones are missing from TCRdb's copy, which holds only in-frame ones; the method was immunoSEQ multiplex PCR. V and J calls and clone size are given by that table; D and trimming were obtained from the DNA. The sample lists around 180,000 clones, nearly 85% occurring once. Trimming took off 4 bases at V and 1 base at J, with 10 bases between the two ends. CDR1 is SGHAT and CDR2 is FQDESV in the germline V gene (reference sequence). The CDR3 sequence is 14 residues long. The sequence came from a woman aged 30 to 39 with acute or convalescent COVID-19. Sequenced: peripheral blood. This rearrangement joins TRBV11-1 to TRBJ1-1, with D maybe TRBD1 (5 bases). As DNA, the CDR3 is TGTGCCAGCAGCTCCCGGACACCGAACACTGAAGCTTTCTTT. Its protein product is CASSSRTPNTEAFF.